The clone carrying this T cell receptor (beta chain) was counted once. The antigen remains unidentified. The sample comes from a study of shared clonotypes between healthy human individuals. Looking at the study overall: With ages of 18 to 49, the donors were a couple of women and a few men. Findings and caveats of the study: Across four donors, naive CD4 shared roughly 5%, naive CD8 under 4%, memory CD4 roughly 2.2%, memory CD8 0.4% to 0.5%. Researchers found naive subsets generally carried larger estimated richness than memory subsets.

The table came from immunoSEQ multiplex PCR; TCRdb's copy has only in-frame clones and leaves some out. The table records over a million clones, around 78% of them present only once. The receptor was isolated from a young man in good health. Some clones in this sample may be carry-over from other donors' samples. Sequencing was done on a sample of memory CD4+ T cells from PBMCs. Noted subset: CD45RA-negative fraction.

The CDR3 loop reads CASSFRETSGNTIYF. In DNA form, the CDR3 reads TGTGCCAGCAGTTTCAGGGAGACCTCTGGAAACACCATATATTTT. This rearrangement joins TRBV2 to TRBJ1-3; a possible D gene is TRBD1 (5 bases). This CDR3 spans 15 amino acids. V lost 5 bases, J lost 0 bases, and 11 bases lay in between. The germline V gene encodes CDR1 SNHLY and CDR2 FYNNEI.